The 20 T cell receptor beta chains given below trace back to one sample, sequenced in a study of radiation and T cells in renal cell carcinoma. Profiled with immunoSEQ multiplex PCR; TCRdb holds only in-frame clones, not every one. The sample has about 130,000 clones; roughly 84% are singletons. This sample's time point: baseline pretreatment blood. Stated treatment: 15 Gy SBRT to primary tumor, nephrectomy 4 weeks later. Sequencing was performed on blood, taken from a patient whose treatment included radiotherapy and nephrectomy. Every receptor here comes from a woman aged 50 to 65 with renal cell carcinoma.

The chain uses TRBV15 and TRBJ1-2; no clear D. Per germline, CDR1 LNHNV and CDR2 YYDKDF (reference sequence). The CDR3 contains 13 residues. V lost 0 bases and J 8 bases, leaving 10 bases between the germline ends. CDR3 in amino acids: CATSRDSVRGYTF. The CDR3 DNA is TGTGCCACCAGCAGAGATAGCGTCCGGGGCTACACCTTC.

This clone was recorded only once. The J gene is TRBJ2-3, the V gene TRBV2; TRBD1 is a possible D gene (6 bases). Looked up from germline, CDR1 is SNHLY and CDR2 is FYNNEI. The CDR3 covers 16 residues. V was cut by 6 bases and J by 3 bases, with 19 bases left in between. CDR3 coding DNA: TGTGCCAGCAGCGATCCAACGACAGGAAGTACAGATACGCAGTATTTT. It specifies CASSDPTTGSTDTQYF.

The rearrangement links TRBV6-6 to TRBJ2-6, with D unresolved. The CDR3 has 12 amino acids. The germline V and J ends were trimmed by 11 bases and 4 bases, with 9 bases remaining between them. CDR1 and CDR2 from the germline V gene are MNHNY and SVGAGI (reference sequence). CDR3 sequence (DNA): TGTGCCGGTAAAAACGGGGCCAACGTCCTGACTTTC. Protein product: CAGKNGANVLTF.

The sample holds one count of this clone. CDR3: CSASLPNEQFF. CDR3 nucleotides: TGCAGTGCTAGTCTGCCCAATGAGCAGTTCTTC. The chain joins TRBV20-1 to TRBJ2-1; D remains unclear. Germline CDR1 is DFQATT and CDR2 is SNEGSKA (reference sequence). The length of the CDR3 is 11 residues. Trimming pared 3 bases from V and 6 bases from J, leaving 6 bases between.

The chain has TRBV7-2 and TRBJ2-4; D not resolved. CDR3 length equals 12 residues. Trimming took off 0 bases at V and 3 bases at J, with 0 bases between the two ends. Germline CDR1 and CDR2: SGHTA and FQGNSA. The CDR3 region is CASSLAKNIQYF. In nucleotides, the CDR3 is TGTGCCAGCAGCTTAGCCAAAAACATTCAGTACTTC.

The rearrangement joins TRBV30 to TRBJ1-5, with D maybe TRBD1 (5 bases). With 2 bases removed from V and 4 bases from J, the gap between germline ends came to 9 bases. The CDR3 totals 13 residues. Germline V CDR1 and CDR2: GTSNPN, SVGIG (reference sequence). The CDR3 DNA reads TGTGCCTGGAGTTGGGGGGTAAATCAGCCCCAGCATTTT. This gives the protein CAWSWGVNQPQHF.

Here the CDR3 DNA reads TGTGCCAGCAGCCCAGGACAGCTTTATGGCTACACCTTC. It translates to CASSPGQLYGYTF. The rearrangement joins TRBV5-8 to TRBJ1-2; a weak D match, TRBD1 (6 bases). The CDR3 sequence is 13 residues long. Germline-derived CDR1 and CDR2 are SGHTS and YDEGEE. Trimming left V 4 bases short and J 5 bases short, with 12 bases between.

The chain couples TRBV29-1 to TRBJ1-2; D is unresolved. In germline, CDR1 is SQVTM, CDR2 ANQGSEA. The germline V and J ends were trimmed by 0 bases and 4 bases, with 0 bases remaining between them. The CDR3 is made up of 10 amino acids. The CDR3 region is CSVEDYGYTF. CDR3 sequence (DNA): TGCAGCGTTGAAGACTATGGCTACACCTTC.

This rearrangement joins TRBV6-6 to TRBJ2-1; 9 bases map to TRBD2. The CDR3 has 16 amino acids. In germline, CDR1 is MNHNY, CDR2 SVGAGI (reference sequence). Trimming removed 2 bases from V and 5 bases from J; junction bases left unmatched: 7. CDR3 loop: CASSYMSGGRNNEQFF. DNA of the CDR3: TGTGCCAGCAGTTACATGAGCGGGGGGAGGAACAATGAGCAGTTCTTC.

The V and J genes are TRBV5-6 and TRBJ1-1; D remains ambiguous. Trimming removed 0 bases from V and 1 base from J, with 10 bases in between. CDR1 and CDR2 from the germline V gene are SGHDT and YYEEEE. The CDR3 totals 15 residues. CDR3 in amino acids: CASSLGALGNTEAFF. The DNA for the CDR3 is TGTGCCAGCAGCTTGGGGGCCCTTGGGAACACTGAAGCTTTCTTT.

This chain connects TRBV10-3 to TRBJ2-5, with TRBD1 matching 9 bases. Germline V CDR1 and CDR2: ENHRY, SYGVKD. Trimming removed 2 bases from V and 5 bases from J; junction bases left unmatched: 12. This CDR3 is 17 amino acids long. The CDR3 nucleotides are TGTGCCATCAGTGAGAACTCCGGGGGGACAGGGAAGGAGACCCAGTACTTC. The encoded protein is CAISENSGGTGKETQYF.

The J gene is TRBJ2-2, the V gene TRBV4-1, with 9 positions matching TRBD1. Germline trimming cut 3 bases from V and 6 bases from J; bases unmatched to any gene: 14. CDR3 length: 18 amino acids. CDR1 is MGHRA and CDR2 is YSYEKL in the germline V gene. CDR3 sequence reads: CASSHGITGQGWAGELFF. In DNA, the CDR3 is TGCGCCAGCAGCCACGGAATAACGGGACAGGGATGGGCCGGGGAGCTGTTTTTT.

This rearrangement joins TRBV5-1 to TRBJ2-1; D gene uncertain. Trimming stripped 0 bases from V and 10 bases from J, with 5 bases between. CDR1 is SGHRS, CDR2 YFSETQ, per germline. CDR3 length: 11 residues. DNA of the CDR3: TGCGCCAGCAGCTTGGGCCGGGAGCAGTTCTTC. It is translated as CASSLGREQFF.

The V call is TRBV9, the J call TRBJ2-3, with D perhaps matching TRBD1 (6 bases). Germline loops: CDR1 SGDLS, CDR2 YYNGEE. V lost 2 bases, J lost 1 base, and 11 bases lay in between. CDR3 length: 15 residues. For the CDR3, the DNA is TGTGCCAGCAGCGTTACAGGGTCCGGCACAGATACGCAGTATTTT. It codes for CASSVTGSGTDTQYF.

V and J are TRBV7-2 and TRBJ2-3, with unresolved D. The CDR3 sequence is 12 residues long. CDR1 and CDR2 from the germline V gene are SGHTA and FQGNSA. Trimming removed 1 base from V and 2 bases from J, with 1 base in between. The CDR3 here is CASSLDTDTQYF. Written as DNA, the CDR3 is TGTGCCAGCAGCTTAGACACAGATACGCAGTATTTT.

The V gene is TRBV5-4, the J gene TRBJ2-3, with 7 bases lining up with TRBD2. CDR1 is SGHNT and CDR2 is YYREEE in the germline V gene (reference sequence). CDR3 length equals 15 residues. Trimming took 1 base from V and 5 from J; bases not matched to a gene: 7. CDR3 sequence: CASSLPQGGIDTQYF. CDR3 bases: TGTGCCAGCAGCTTGCCGCAGGGAGGGATAGATACGCAGTATTTT. The full variable domain, with the rest looked up from reference TRBV5-4 and TRBJ2-3, is ETGVTQSPTHLIKTRGQQVTLRCSSQSGHNTVSWYQQALGQGPQFIFQYYREEENGRGNFPPRFSGLQFPNYSSELNVNALELDDSALYLCASSLPQGGIDTQYFGPGTRLTVL.

The chain recombines TRBV25-1 with TRBJ2-3, with 12 bases matching TRBD2. The germline V gene encodes CDR1 MGHDK and CDR2 SYGVNS. Trimming took 4 bases from V and 4 from J; bases not matched to a gene: 3. This CDR3 contains 15 residues. DNA of the CDR3: TGTGCCAGCAGTGCGACTAGCGGGAGCGCAGATACGCAGTATTTT. It is translated as CASSATSGSADTQYF.

Here the CDR3 reads CASSVAPQPGVTEAFF. The CDR3 nucleotides are TGTGCCAGCAGCGTAGCTCCTCAACCGGGGGTCACTGAAGCTTTCTTT. The chain combines TRBV9 with TRBJ1-1; weak D call: TRBD1 (5 bases). This CDR3 is built from 16 residues. The germline V and J ends were trimmed by 0 bases and 4 bases, with 16 bases remaining between them. Germline CDR1 and CDR2: SGDLS and YYNGEE.

The chain uses TRBV6-1 and TRBJ1-2, with D uncertain. CDR1 and CDR2 (germline): MNHNS, SASEGT. V was shortened by 6 bases and J by 2 bases, with 10 bases between the two germline ends. This CDR3 has 13 residues. CDR3 amino acids: CASSPDGNYGYTF. DNA for the CDR3: TGTGCCAGCAGCCCTGACGGGAACTATGGCTACACCTTC.

V and J are TRBV19 and TRBJ1-1, with TRBD1 as a possible D gene (5 bases). The CDR3 length is 16 residues. V gave up 7 bases and J gave up 6 bases, with 24 bases separating them. Germline values: CDR1 LNHDA, CDR2 SQIVND (reference sequence). DNA for the CDR3: TGTGCCAGTACCATAGACTTCGGGGGAACAGAACCTGAAGCTTTCTTT. As protein: CASTIDFGGTEPEAFF.